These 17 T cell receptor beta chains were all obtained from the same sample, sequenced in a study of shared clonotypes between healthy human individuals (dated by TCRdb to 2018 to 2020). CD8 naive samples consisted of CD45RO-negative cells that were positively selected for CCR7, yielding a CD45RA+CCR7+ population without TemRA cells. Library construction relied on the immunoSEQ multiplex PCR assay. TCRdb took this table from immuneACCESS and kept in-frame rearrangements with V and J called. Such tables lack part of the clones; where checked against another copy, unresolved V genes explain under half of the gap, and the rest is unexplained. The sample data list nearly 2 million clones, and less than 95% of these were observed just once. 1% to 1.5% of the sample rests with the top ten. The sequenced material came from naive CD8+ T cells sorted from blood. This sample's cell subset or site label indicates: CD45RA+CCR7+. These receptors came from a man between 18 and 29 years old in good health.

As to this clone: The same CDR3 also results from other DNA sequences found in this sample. The CDR3, as DNA: TGTGCCAGCAGCTCTGTTGACTACGAGCAGTACTTC. Protein: CASSSVDYEQYF. This chain uses TRBV11-2 with TRBJ2-7; D is uncertain. Germline V gives CDR1 SGHAT, CDR2 FQNNGV. V was clipped by 4 bases and J by 3 bases, with 7 bases between them. This CDR3 region has 12 residues. Based on the CDR3 plus reference TRBV11-2 and TRBJ2-7, the full variable domain is EAGVAQSPRYKIIEKRQSVAFWCNPISGHATLYWYQQILGQGPKLLIQFQNNGVVDDSQLPKDRFSAERLKGVDSTLKIQPAKLEDSAVYLCASSSVDYEQYFGPGTRLTVT.

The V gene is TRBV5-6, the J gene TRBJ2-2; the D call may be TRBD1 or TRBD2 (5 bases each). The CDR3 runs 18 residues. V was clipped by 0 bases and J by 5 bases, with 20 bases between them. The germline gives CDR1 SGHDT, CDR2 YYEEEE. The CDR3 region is CASSLGGDVRGLTGELFF. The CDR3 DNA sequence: TGTGCCAGCAGCTTGGGAGGGGACGTCCGAGGACTTACCGGGGAGCTGTTTTTT.

The CDR3 reads CASSFPSTTYEQYF. The CDR3 nucleotides read TGTGCCAGCAGCTTTCCCAGTACCACCTACGAGCAGTACTTC. The V and J genes are TRBV11-2 and TRBJ2-7, with D unclear. CDR1 and CDR2 from the germline V gene are SGHAT and FQNNGV. The ends were cut back, 3 bases at V and 2 bases at J, with 11 bases in the middle. CDR3 length: 14 amino acids.

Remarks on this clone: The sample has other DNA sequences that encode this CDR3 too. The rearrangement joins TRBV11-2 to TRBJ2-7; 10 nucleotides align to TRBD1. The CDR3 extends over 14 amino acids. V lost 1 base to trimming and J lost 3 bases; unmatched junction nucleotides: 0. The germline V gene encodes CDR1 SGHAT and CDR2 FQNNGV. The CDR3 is CASSLGDRGYEQYF. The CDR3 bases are TGTGCCAGCAGCTTAGGGGACAGGGGCTACGAGCAGTACTTC.

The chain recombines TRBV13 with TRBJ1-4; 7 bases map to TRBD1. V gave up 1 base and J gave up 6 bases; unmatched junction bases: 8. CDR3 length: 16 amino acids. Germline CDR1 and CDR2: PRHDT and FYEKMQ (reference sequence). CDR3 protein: CASSLVRQGGDEKLFF. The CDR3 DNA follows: TGTGCCAGCAGCTTAGTTCGACAGGGAGGTGATGAAAAACTGTTTTTT.

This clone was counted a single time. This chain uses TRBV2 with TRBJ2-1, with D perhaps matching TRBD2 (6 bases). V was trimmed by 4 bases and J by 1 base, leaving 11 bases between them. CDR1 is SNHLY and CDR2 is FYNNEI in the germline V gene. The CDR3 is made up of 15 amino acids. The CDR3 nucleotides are TGTGCCAGCAGTGCCGGGACTCCGTCCTACAATGAGCAGTTCTTC. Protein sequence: CASSAGTPSYNEQFF.

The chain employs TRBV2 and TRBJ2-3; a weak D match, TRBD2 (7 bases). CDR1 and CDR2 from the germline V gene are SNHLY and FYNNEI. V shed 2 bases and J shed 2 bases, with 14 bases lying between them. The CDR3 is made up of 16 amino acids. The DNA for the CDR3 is TGTGCCAGCAGTGAATCAGGCGGGGGCCCCACAGATACGCAGTATTTT. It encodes CASSESGGGPTDTQYF.

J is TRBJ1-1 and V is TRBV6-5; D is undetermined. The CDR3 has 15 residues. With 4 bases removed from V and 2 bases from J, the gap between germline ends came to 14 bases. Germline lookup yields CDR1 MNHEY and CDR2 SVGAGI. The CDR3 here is CASSLTRHVNTEAFF. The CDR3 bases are TGTGCCAGCAGTTTAACCCGCCACGTAAACACTGAAGCTTTCTTT.

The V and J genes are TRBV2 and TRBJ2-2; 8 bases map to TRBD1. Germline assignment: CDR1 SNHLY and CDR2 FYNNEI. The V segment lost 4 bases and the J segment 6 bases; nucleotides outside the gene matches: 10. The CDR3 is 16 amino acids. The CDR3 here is CASSGSPLTGAGELFF. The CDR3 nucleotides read TGTGCCAGCAGTGGGTCCCCCCTGACAGGGGCCGGGGAGCTGTTTTTT.

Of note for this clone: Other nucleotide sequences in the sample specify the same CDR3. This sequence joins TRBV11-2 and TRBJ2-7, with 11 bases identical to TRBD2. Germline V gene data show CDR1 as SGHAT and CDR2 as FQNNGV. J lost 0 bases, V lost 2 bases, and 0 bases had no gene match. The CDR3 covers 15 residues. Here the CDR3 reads CASSLTSGSSYEQYF. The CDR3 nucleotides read TGTGCCAGCAGCTTAACTAGCGGGAGCTCCTACGAGCAGTACTTC. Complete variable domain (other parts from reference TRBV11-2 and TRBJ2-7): EAGVAQSPRYKIIEKRQSVAFWCNPISGHATLYWYQQILGQGPKLLIQFQNNGVVDDSQLPKDRFSAERLKGVDSTLKIQPAKLEDSAVYLCASSLTSGSSYEQYFGPGTRLTVT.

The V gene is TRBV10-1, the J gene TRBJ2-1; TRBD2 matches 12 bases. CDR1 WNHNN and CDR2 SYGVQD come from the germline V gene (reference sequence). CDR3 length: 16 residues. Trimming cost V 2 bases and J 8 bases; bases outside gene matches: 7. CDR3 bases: TGCGCCAGCAGTGAGGGACTAGCGGGGCCCGGGGATGAGCAGTTCTTC. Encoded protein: CASSEGLAGPGDEQFF.

The CDR3 DNA reads TGTGCCAGCAGCTTGTCTGGTGGACTAACGAGCAATGAGCAGTTCTTC. This encodes CASSLSGGLTSNEQFF. The gene calls are TRBV7-9 and TRBJ2-1; D is perhaps TRBD2 (6 bases). The CDR3 extends over 16 amino acids. Deletions cut 3 bases from V and 6 bases from J, with 18 bases between. CDR1 and CDR2 (germline): SEHNR, FQNEAQ (reference sequence).

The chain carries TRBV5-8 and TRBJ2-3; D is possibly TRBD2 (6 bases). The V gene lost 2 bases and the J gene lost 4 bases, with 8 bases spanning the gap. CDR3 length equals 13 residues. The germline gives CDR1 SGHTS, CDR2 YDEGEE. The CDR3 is CASSLGGSDTQYF. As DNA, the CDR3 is TGTGCCAGCAGCTTAGGAGGGTCAGATACGCAGTATTTT.

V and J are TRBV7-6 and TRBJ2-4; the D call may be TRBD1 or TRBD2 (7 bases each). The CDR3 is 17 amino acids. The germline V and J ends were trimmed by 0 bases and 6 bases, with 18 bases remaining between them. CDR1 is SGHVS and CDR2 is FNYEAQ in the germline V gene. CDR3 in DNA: TGTGCCAGCAGCTTAGCAACAGGGGAGGGAGGTGCAAACATTCAGTACTTC. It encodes CASSLATGEGGANIQYF.

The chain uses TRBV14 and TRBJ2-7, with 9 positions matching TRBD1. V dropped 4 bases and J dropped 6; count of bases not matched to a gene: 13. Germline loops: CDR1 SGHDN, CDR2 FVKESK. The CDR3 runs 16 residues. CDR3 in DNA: TGTGCCAGCAGCCTCCGAGCCGGGACAGGGTATCGCGAGCAGTACTTC. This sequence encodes CASSLRAGTGYREQYF.

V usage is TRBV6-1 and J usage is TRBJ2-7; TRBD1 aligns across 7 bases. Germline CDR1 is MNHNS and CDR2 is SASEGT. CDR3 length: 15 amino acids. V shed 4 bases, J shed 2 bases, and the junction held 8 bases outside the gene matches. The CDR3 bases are TGTGCCAGCAGTGGGACAGGTCTAGGGGCCTACGAGCAGTACTTC. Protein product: CASSGTGLGAYEQYF.

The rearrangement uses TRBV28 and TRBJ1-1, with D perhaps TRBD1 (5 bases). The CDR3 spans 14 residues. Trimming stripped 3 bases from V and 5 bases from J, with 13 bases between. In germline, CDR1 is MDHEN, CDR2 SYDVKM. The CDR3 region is CASSFRGSLTEAFF. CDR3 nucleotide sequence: TGTGCCAGCAGTTTTAGGGGCAGCTTAACTGAAGCTTTCTTT.